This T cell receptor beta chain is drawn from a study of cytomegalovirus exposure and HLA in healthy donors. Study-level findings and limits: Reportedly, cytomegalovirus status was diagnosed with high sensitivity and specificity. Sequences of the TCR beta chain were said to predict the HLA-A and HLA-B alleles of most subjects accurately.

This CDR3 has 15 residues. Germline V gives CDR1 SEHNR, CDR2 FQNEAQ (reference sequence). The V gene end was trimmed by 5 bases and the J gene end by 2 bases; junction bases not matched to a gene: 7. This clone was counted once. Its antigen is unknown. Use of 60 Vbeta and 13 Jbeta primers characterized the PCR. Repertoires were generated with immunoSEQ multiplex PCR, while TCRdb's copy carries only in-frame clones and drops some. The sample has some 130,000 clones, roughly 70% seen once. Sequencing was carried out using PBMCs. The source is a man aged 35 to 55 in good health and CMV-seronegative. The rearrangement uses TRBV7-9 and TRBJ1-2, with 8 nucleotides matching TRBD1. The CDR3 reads CASSPATGVNYGYTF. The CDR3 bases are TGTGCCAGCAGCCCCGCGACAGGGGTGAACTATGGCTACACCTTC.